This TCR beta chain was documented in a study of chemoradiotherapy in HPV16-positive cancers. Produced via immunoSEQ multiplex PCR; TCRdb's table is partial and in-frame only. Of around 2,900 clones in the sample, around 79% were seen once. CDR1 and CDR2 (germline): LGHNA, YNFKEQ. V was pared by 2 bases and J by 5 bases, with 6 bases of the junction left unmatched. The length of the CDR3 is 14 residues. The V gene is TRBV4-2, the J gene TRBJ2-7, with TRBD2 matching over 7 bases. The origin of this receptor is a human donor with HPV-associated anogenital cancer. This specimen was tumor tissue, taken from a patient who underwent chemoradiotherapy. This CDR3 is CASSQLAGNNEQYF. CDR3 sequence (DNA): TGTGCCAGCAGCCAATTAGCGGGTAATAACGAGCAGTACTTC.